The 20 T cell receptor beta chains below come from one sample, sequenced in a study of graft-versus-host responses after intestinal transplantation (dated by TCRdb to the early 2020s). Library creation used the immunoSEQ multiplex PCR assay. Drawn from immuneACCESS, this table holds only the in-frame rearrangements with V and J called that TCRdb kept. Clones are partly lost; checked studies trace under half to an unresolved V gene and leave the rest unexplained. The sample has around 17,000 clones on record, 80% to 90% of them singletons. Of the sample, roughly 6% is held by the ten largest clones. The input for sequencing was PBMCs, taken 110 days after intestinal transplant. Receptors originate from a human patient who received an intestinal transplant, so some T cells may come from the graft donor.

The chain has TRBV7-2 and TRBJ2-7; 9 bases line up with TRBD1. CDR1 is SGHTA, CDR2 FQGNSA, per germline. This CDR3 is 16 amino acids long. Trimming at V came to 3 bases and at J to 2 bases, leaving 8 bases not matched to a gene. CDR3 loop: CASSFRPGTGTYEQYF. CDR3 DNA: TGTGCCAGCAGCTTTCGGCCGGGGACAGGGACCTACGAGCAGTACTTC.

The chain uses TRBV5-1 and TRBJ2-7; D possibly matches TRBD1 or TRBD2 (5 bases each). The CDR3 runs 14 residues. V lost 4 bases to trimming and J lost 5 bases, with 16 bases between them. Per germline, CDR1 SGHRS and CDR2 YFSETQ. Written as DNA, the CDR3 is TGCGCCAGCAGCAAGCCGGGACCGTTAGACGAGCAGTACTTC. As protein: CASSKPGPLDEQYF.

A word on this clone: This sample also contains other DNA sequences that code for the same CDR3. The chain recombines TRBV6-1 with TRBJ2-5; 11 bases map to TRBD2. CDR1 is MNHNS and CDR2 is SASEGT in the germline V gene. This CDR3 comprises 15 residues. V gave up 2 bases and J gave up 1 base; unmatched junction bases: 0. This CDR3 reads CASSELAGGQETQYF. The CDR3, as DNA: TGTGCCAGCAGTGAACTAGCGGGAGGCCAAGAGACCCAGTACTTC.

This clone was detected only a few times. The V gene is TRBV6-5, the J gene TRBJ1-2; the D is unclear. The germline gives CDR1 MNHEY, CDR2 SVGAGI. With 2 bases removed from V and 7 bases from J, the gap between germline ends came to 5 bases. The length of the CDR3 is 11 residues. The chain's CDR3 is CASSYGFGYTF. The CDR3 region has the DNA TGTGCCAGCAGTTACGGGTTTGGCTACACCTTC.

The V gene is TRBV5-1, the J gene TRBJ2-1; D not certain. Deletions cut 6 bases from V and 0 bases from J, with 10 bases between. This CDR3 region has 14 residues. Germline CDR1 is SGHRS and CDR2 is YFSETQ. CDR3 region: CASKSRTSYNEQFF. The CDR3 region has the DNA TGCGCCAGCAAAAGCAGAACCTCCTACAATGAGCAGTTCTTC. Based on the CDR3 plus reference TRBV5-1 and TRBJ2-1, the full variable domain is KAGVTQTPRYLIKTRGQQVTLSCSPISGHRSVSWYQQTPGQGLQFLFEYFSETQRNKGNFPGRFSGRQFSNSRSEMNVSTLELGDSALYLCASKSRTSYNEQFFGPGTRLTVL.

In DNA, the CDR3 is TGCGCCAGCAGCTGGCCTGTGGGCGTGGTTAGCTCCTACAATGAGCAGTTCTTC. Protein sequence: CASSWPVGVVSSYNEQFF. The chain is built from TRBV5-1 and TRBJ2-1; D is uncertain. The ends were cut back, 3 bases at V and 0 bases at J, with 19 bases in the middle. This CDR3 is built from 18 residues. Per the germline V gene, CDR1 is SGHRS and CDR2 is YFSETQ.

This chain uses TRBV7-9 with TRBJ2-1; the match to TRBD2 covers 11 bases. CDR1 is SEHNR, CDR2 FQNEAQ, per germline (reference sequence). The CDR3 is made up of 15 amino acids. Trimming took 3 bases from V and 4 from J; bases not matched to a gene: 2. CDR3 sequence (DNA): TGTGCCAGCAGCTTGGGGACTAGCGGATACAATGAGCAGTTCTTC. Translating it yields CASSLGTSGYNEQFF.

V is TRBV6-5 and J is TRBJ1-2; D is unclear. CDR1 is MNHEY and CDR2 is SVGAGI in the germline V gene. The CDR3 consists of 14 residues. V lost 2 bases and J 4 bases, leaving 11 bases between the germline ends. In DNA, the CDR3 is TGTGCCAGCAGTTACATGATGGGAGGCTATGGCTACACCTTC. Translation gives CASSYMMGGYGYTF.

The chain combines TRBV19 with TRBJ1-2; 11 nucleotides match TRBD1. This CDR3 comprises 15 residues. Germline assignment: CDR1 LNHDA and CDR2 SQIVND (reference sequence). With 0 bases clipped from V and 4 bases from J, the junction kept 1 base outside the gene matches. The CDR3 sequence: CASSIEDRGLYGYTF. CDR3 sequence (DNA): TGTGCCAGTAGTATAGAGGACAGGGGGCTCTATGGCTACACCTTC.

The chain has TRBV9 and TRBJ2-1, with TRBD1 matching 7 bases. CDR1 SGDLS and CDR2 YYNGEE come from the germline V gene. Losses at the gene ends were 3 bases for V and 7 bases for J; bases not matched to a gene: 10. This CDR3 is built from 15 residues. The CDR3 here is CASSASGQLVNEQFF. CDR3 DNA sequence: TGTGCCAGCAGCGCGTCGGGACAGTTAGTGAATGAGCAGTTCTTC.

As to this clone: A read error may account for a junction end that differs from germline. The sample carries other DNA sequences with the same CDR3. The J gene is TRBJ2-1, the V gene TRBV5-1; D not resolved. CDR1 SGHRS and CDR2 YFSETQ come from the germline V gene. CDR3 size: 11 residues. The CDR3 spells CASSLDGEQFF. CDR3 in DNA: TGCGCCAGTAGCTTAGACGGTGAGCAGTTCTTC. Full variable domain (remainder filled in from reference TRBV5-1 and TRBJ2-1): KAGVTQTPRYLIKTRGQQVTLSCSPISGHRSVSWYQQTPGQGLQFLFEYFSETQRNKGNFPGRFSGRQFSNSRSEMNVSTLELGDSALYLCASSLDGEQFFGPGTRLTVL.

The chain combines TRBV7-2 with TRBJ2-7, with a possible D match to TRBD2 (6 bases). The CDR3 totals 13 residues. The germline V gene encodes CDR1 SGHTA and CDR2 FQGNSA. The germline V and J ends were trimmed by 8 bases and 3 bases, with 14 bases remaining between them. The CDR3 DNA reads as TGTGCCAGCGGGACTTCCCCAGGCTACGAGCAGTACTTC. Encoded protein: CASGTSPGYEQYF.

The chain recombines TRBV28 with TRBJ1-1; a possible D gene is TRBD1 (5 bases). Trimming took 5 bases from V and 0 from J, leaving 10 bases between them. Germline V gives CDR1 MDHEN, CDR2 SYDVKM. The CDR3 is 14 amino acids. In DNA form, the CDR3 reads TGTGCCAGCAGTCCGGGGGGGGTGAACACTGAAGCTTTCTTT. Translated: CASSPGGVNTEAFF.

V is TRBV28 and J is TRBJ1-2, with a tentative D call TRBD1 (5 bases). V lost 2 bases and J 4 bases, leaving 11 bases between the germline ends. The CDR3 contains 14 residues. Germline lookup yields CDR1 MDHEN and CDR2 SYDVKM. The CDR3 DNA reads TGTGCCAGCAGTTTAACGACGGACATCTATGGCTACACCTTC. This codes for CASSLTTDIYGYTF.

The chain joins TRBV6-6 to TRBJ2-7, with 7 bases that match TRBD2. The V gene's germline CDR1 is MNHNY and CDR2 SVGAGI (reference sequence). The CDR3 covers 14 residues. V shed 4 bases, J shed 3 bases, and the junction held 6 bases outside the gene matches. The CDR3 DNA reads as TGTGCCAGCAGTTCACCGGGACTATACTACGAGCAGTACTTC. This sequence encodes CASSSPGLYYEQYF.

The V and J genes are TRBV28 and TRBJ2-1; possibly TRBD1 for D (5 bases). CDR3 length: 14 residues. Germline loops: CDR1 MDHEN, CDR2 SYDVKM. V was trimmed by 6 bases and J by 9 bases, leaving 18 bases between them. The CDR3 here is CASRTGTEDTEQFF. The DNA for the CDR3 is TGTGCCAGCAGGACTGGAACTGAGGACACTGAGCAGTTCTTC.

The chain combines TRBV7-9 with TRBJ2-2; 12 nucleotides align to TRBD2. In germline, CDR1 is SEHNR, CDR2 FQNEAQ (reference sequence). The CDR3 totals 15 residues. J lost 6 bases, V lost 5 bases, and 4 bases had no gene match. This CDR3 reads CASSPPSGRAGELFF. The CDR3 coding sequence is TGTGCCAGCAGCCCCCCTAGCGGGAGGGCCGGGGAGCTGTTTTTT.

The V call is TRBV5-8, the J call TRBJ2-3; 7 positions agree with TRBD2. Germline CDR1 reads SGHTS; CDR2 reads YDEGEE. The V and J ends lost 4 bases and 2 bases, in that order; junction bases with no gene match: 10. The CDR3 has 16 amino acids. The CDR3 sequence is CASSRTGQRDTDTQYF. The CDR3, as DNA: TGTGCCAGCAGCCGTACCGGCCAGCGGGACACAGATACGCAGTATTTT. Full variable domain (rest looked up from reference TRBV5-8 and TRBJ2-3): EAGVTQSPTHLIKTRGQQATLRCSPISGHTSVYWYQQALGLGLQFLLWYDEGEERNRGNFPPRFSGRQFPNYSSELNVNALELEDSALYLCASSRTGQRDTDTQYFGPGTRLTVL.

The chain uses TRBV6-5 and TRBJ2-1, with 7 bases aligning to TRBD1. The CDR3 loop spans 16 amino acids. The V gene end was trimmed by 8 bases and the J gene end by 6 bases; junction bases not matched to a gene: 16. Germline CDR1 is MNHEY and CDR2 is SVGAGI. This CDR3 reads CASRWGSWDSSNEQFF. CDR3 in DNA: TGTGCCAGCCGTTGGGGATCCTGGGACAGTTCCAATGAGCAGTTCTTC.

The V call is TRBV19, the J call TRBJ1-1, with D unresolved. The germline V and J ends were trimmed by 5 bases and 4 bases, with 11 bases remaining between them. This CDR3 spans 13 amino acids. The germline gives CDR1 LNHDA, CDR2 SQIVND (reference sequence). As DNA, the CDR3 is TGTGCCAGTAGTTGGCGGACTGGCACTGAAGCTTTCTTT. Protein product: CASSWRTGTEAFF.